The 20 T cell receptor beta chains listed next were all sequenced from one sample in a study of regulatory T cells in long-lasting Graves disease. As for time point: persistent/refractory GD, antithyroid drugs over 5 years with positive TRAb. The TCR library was made from RNA that had been extracted from PBMCs in TRIzol. Arm-PCR with iRepertoire HTBI primers amplified the CDR3 regions for these TCR beta libraries. TCRdb re-called the multiplex PCR reads through MiXCR, storing one row per CDR3 protein. The data show roughly 700,000 distinct CDR3 sequences, around 30% seen once. The material sequenced was peripheral blood mononuclear cells (PBMCs), taken when the disease was refractory, from a patient treated with antithyroid drugs. The receptors were sampled from a female donor with Graves disease.

This clonotype has more than one count but fewer than ten. The chain links TRBV29-1 to TRBJ2-7; D gene ambiguous. Germline lookup yields CDR1 SQVTM and CDR2 ANQGSEA. CDR3 length equals 12 residues. Between the trimmed V and J ends, which lost 3 bases and 2 bases, there was a span of 8 bases. As DNA, the CDR3 is TGCAGCGTTGAGAGTCGGACCTACGAGCAGTACTTC. The encoded protein is CSVESRTYEQYF.

The table lists this clonotype with a few counts. The chain joins TRBV29-1 to TRBJ1-2; no clear D gene. CDR1 is SQVTM and CDR2 is ANQGSEA in the germline V gene. Trimming stripped 3 bases from V and 7 bases from J, with 6 bases between. The length of the CDR3 is 10 residues. CDR3 coding DNA: TGCAGCGTTGAGGTTGGTGGCTACACCTTC. Its protein product is CSVEVGGYTF.

The chain joins TRBV28 to TRBJ2-1, with 11 bases identical to TRBD2. Germline lookup yields CDR1 MDHEN and CDR2 SYDVKM. The junction had 13 bases not matched to a gene; V was cut back by 6 bases and J by 15 bases. The CDR3 is 14 residues long. CDR3 bases: TGTGCCAGCAGACCTTATTTAGCGGGAGGGCCGACGTTCTTC. This encodes CASRPYLAGGPTFF.

Turning to this clonotype: Possible read error: a much larger clone is one base away. This sequence joins TRBV12-3 or TRBV12-4 and TRBJ1-1, with no clear D. The V end was cut by 5 bases, the J end by 1 base, with 17 bases between. This CDR3 is 16 amino acids long. For the CDR3, the DNA is TGTGCCAGCAGTCCCCTGGGATATCAGCCGAACACTGAAGCTTTCTTT. This encodes CASSPLGYQPNTEAFF.

The V call is TRBV2, the J call TRBJ2-3, with 9 bases identical to TRBD2. Looked up from germline, CDR1 is SNHLY and CDR2 is FYNNEI. This CDR3 contains 15 residues. Unmatched junction bases numbered 8, after V lost 7 bases and J lost 3 bases. The CDR3 coding sequence is TGTGCCAGCAAGCGTTTTGCGGGAGGGACAGATACGCAGTATTTT. Amino acid sequence: CASKRFAGGTDTQYF.

This clonotype was picked up many times. The gene calls are TRBV7-9 and TRBJ1-4; D unresolved. Germline V gene sequence: CDR1 SEHNR, CDR2 FQNEAQ (reference sequence). Deletions cut 6 bases from V and 8 bases from J, with 7 bases between. The CDR3 is 11 residues long. CDR3 amino acids: CASSSREKLFF. CDR3 nucleotides: TGTGCCAGCAGTTCGCGCGAAAAACTGTTTTTT.

The rearrangement uses TRBV19 and TRBJ2-6, with unresolved D. The CDR3 length is 13 residues. Germline values: CDR1 LNHDA, CDR2 SQIVND (reference sequence). V was cut by 6 bases and J by 3 bases, with 6 bases left in between. In DNA, the CDR3 is TGTGCCAGTAGATCGGATGGGGCCAACGTCCTGACTTTC. This sequence encodes CASRSDGANVLTF. The full variable domain, in which reference TRBV19 and TRBJ2-6 provide the parts outside the CDR3, is DGGITQSPKYLFRKEGQNVTLSCEQNLNHDAMYWYRQDPGQGLRLIYYSQIVNDFQKGDIAEGYSVSREKKESFPLTVTSAQKNPTAFYLCASRSDGANVLTFGAGSRLTVL.

The CDR3 reads CASSGETGPRDQPQHF. The CDR3 DNA is TGTGCCAGCAGTGGGGAGACAGGCCCACGGGATCAGCCCCAGCATTTT. The rearrangement uses TRBV2 and TRBJ1-5, with D possibly TRBD1 on 6 matching bases. Germline V gene sequence: CDR1 SNHLY, CDR2 FYNNEI. The CDR3 totals 16 residues. V was trimmed by 4 bases and J by 5 bases, leaving 18 bases between them. The variable domain in full, completed from reference TRBV2 and TRBJ1-5, reads EPEVTQTPSHQVTQMGQEVILRCVPISNHLYFYWYRQILGQKVEFLVSFYNNEISEKSEIFDDQFSVERPDGSNFTLKIRSTKLEDSAMYFCASSGETGPRDQPQHFGDGTRLSIL.

The rearrangement links TRBV19 to TRBJ1-1; D remains unclear. This CDR3 contains 13 residues. Germline loops: CDR1 LNHDA, CDR2 SQIVND (reference sequence). V was cut by 4 bases and J by 4 bases, with 10 bases left in between. The CDR3 protein is CASSTYRATEAFF. CDR3 nucleotide sequence: TGTGCCAGTAGTACCTACAGAGCCACTGAAGCTTTCTTT.

The V and J genes are TRBV10-3 and TRBJ1-2, with TRBD1 as a possible D gene (5 bases). The V gene's germline CDR1 is ENHRY and CDR2 SYGVKD. The CDR3 loop spans 14 amino acids. V lost 8 bases, J lost 8 bases, and 21 bases lay in between. The CDR3 DNA sequence: TGTGCCATCGGAACTGTGGGCAGGGTCCGAGGCTACACCTTC. It codes for CAIGTVGRVRGYTF.

This clonotype has at least ten counts. The chain combines TRBV2 with TRBJ1-2, with D perhaps matching TRBD1 (5 bases). From germline, CDR1 is SNHLY and CDR2 FYNNEI. Between the trimmed V and J ends, which lost 1 base and 5 bases, there was a span of 8 bases. The CDR3 has 13 amino acids. In DNA form, the CDR3 reads TGTGCCAGCAGTGAAGGGGGGGGTTATGGCTACACCTTC. Protein product: CASSEGGGYGYTF.

This clonotype came up a few times. DNA of the CDR3: TGTGCCACCAGCAGAGGGGATGGAAACGAGCAGTACTTC. This codes for CATSRGDGNEQYF. The V gene is TRBV15, the J gene TRBJ2-7; D is unclear. The CDR3 is made up of 13 amino acids. Deletions cut 1 base from V and 5 bases from J, with 9 bases between. In germline, CDR1 is LNHNV, CDR2 YYDKDF (reference sequence).

The chain carries TRBV19 and TRBJ1-5, with D tentatively TRBD1 (6 bases). CDR3 length: 15 residues. The germline V and J ends were trimmed by 6 bases and 2 bases, with 14 bases remaining between them. Germline CDR1 LNHDA, CDR2 SQIVND (reference sequence). CDR3 nucleotide sequence: TGTGCCAGTAGAGGACAGCCTTGGGGCAATCAGCCCCAGCATTTT. Its translation: CASRGQPWGNQPQHF.

This clonotype was picked up many times. The chain couples TRBV2 to TRBJ1-4, with TRBD1 matching over 9 bases. V was pared by 8 bases and J by 6 bases, with 7 bases of the junction left unmatched. CDR1 is SNHLY and CDR2 is FYNNEI in the germline V gene. This CDR3 has 14 amino acids. CDR3 loop: CASYRGQGHEKLFF. CDR3 bases: TGTGCCAGCTACCGGGGACAGGGTCATGAAAAACTGTTTTTT.

The gene calls are TRBV19 and TRBJ2-5; 10 bases are shared with TRBD2. Germline lookup yields CDR1 LNHDA and CDR2 SQIVND (reference sequence). Unmatched junction bases numbered 8, after V lost 5 bases and J lost 2 bases. The length of the CDR3 is 16 residues. Here the CDR3 reads CASSSWSSGGQETQYF. For the CDR3, the DNA is TGTGCCAGTAGTTCTTGGTCTAGCGGGGGTCAAGAGACCCAGTACTTC.

This clonotype appeared a few times. The genes are TRBV2 and TRBJ2-3, with 8 nucleotides matching TRBD2. The germline gives CDR1 SNHLY, CDR2 FYNNEI. Trimming cost V 3 bases and J 0 bases; bases outside gene matches: 5. The CDR3 is made up of 16 amino acids. The CDR3 nucleotides read TGTGCCAGCAGTGACGGACTAGCAGCTAGCACAGATACGCAGTATTTT. Translating gives CASSDGLAASTDTQYF. Variable domain in full (rest from reference TRBV2 and TRBJ2-3): EPEVTQTPSHQVTQMGQEVILRCVPISNHLYFYWYRQILGQKVEFLVSFYNNEISEKSEIFDDQFSVERPDGSNFTLKIRSTKLEDSAMYFCASSDGLAASTDTQYFGPGTRLTVL.

This clonotype appeared a few times. This rearrangement joins TRBV11-2 to TRBJ1-1; D possibly corresponds to TRBD1 (6 bases). The V end was cut by 4 bases, the J end by 5 bases, with 23 bases between. Per germline, CDR1 SGHAT and CDR2 FQNNGV. The length of the CDR3 is 17 residues. CDR3 coding DNA: TGTGCCAGCAGCTCCCTAGGCTTCGGGGGCGTTGTAACTGAAGCTTTCTTT. Its translation: CASSSLGFGGVVTEAFF.

The chain combines TRBV6-1 with TRBJ2-5; a weak D match, TRBD1 (6 bases). CDR3 length: 13 amino acids. The germline V and J ends were trimmed by 6 bases and 9 bases, with 17 bases remaining between them. Germline CDR1 reads MNHNS; CDR2 reads SASEGT. The CDR3 bases are TGTGCCAGCAGCCTCGGACAGTTTCGCGCCCAGTACTTC. It codes for CASSLGQFRAQYF.

The table lists this clonotype with many counts. The chain recombines TRBV7-2 with TRBJ2-7, with 9 bases fitting TRBD2. This CDR3 region has 15 residues. In germline, CDR1 is SGHTA, CDR2 FQGNSA. The V segment lost 0 bases and the J segment 1 base; nucleotides outside the gene matches: 1. The CDR3: CASSLASGSSYEQYF. DNA for the CDR3: TGTGCCAGCAGCTTAGCTAGCGGGAGTTCCTACGAGCAGTACTTC. Combining the CDR3 with reference TRBV7-2 and TRBJ2-7 gives the whole variable domain GAGVSQSPSNKVTEKGKDVELRCDPISGHTALYWYRQSLGQGLEFLIYFQGNSAPDKSGLPSDRFSAERTGGSVSTLTIQRTQQEDSAVYLCASSLASGSSYEQYFGPGTRLTVT.

This clonotype was observed a handful of times. The rearrangement uses TRBV12-3 or TRBV12-4 and TRBJ2-2; D ambiguous. V shed 5 bases and J shed 4 bases, with 17 bases lying between them. The CDR3 sequence is 16 residues long. The CDR3 DNA sequence: TGTGCCAGCAGTGTACGACCAGACGCGACCACCGGGGAGCTGTTTTTT. Residues: CASSVRPDATTGELFF.